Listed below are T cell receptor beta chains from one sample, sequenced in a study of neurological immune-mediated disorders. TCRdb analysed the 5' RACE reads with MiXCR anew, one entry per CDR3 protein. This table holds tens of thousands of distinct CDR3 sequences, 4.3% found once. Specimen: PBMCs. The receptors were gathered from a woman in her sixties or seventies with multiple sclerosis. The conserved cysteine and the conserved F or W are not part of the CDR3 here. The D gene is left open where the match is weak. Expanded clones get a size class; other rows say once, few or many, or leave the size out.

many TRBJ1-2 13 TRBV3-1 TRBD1 ASSWGQESNYGYT
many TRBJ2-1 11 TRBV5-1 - ASSFGTVLEQF
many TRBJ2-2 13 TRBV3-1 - ASSQDQTQTGELF
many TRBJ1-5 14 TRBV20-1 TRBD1 SAPPSGTGPQGPQH
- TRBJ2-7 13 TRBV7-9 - ASSSTGTWRYEQY
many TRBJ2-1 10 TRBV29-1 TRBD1 SGQGQGNEQF
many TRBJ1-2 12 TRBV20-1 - SARVKEWGVGYT
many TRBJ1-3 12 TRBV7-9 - ASNRPEAGNTIY
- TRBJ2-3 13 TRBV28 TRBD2 ASSQPSGVTDTQY
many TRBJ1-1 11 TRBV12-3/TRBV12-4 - ASSLPPGGVAF
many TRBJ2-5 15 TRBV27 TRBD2 ASSLWTSGGTQETQY
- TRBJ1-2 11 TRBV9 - ASSAEGVRGYT
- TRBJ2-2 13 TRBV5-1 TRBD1 ASSDTGGLSMELF
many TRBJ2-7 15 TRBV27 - ASRTVATPGRAYEQY
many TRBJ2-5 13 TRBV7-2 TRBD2 ASSPGGGGGETQY
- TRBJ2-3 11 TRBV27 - ASSFDGSDTQY
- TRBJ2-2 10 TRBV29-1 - SVTGYTGELF
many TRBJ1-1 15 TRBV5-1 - ASRLLAGGGDGTEAF
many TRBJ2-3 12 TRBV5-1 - ASSLVPFTDTQY
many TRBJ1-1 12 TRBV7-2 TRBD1 ASSTYRGLTEAF